These T cell receptor beta chains were read from a single sample in a study of post-analysis software for immune sequencing data. MiXCR, run by TCRdb on the PCR reads, gives a single entry per CDR3 protein. The sample shows about 200,000 distinct CDR3 sequences, 25% to 30% of them seen only once. The material sequenced was blood. The receptors come from a girl aged 2 to 17 with multiple sclerosis. Both conserved end residues are part of each CDR3. A D gene is named only where the DNA matches it firmly. Not all rows give a size; the values are once, few, many and, for expanded clones, a class.

d_call: TRBD1; clone_size: few; v_call: TRBV29-1; j_call: TRBJ1-1; cdr3_length: 14; cdr3_aa: CSAGLTGGNTEAFF; cdr3_nt: TGCAGCGCCGGGCTAACAGGGGGGAACACTGAAGCTTTCTTT
d_call: .; clone_size: .; v_call: TRBV7-6; j_call: TRBJ2-1; cdr3_length: 13; cdr3_aa: CASSAARKSEQFF; cdr3_nt: TGTGCCAGCAGCGCCGCCCGAAAGTCTGAGCAGTTCTTC
d_call: .; clone_size: .; v_call: TRBV6-5; j_call: TRBJ2-6; cdr3_length: 18; cdr3_aa: CASSYSKGRASGANVLTF; cdr3_nt: TGTGCCAGCAGTTACTCGAAGGGCAGGGCTTCCGGGGCCAACGTCCTGACTTTC
d_call: .; clone_size: many; v_call: TRBV4-1; j_call: TRBJ2-4; cdr3_length: 15; cdr3_aa: CASSQVQGAMGIQYF; cdr3_nt: TGCGCCAGCAGCCAAGTACAGGGAGCCATGGGCATTCAGTACTTC
d_call: .; clone_size: few; v_call: TRBV28; j_call: TRBJ1-3; cdr3_length: 17; cdr3_aa: CASSSSRTGPRGNTIYF; cdr3_nt: TGTGCCAGCAGTTCGAGTAGGACGGGGCCAAGAGGAAACACCATATATTTT
d_call: .; clone_size: few; v_call: TRBV4-1; j_call: TRBJ1-2; cdr3_length: 16; cdr3_aa: CASSQDPGGQGYGYTF; cdr3_nt: TGCGCCAGCAGCCAAGATCCCGGGGGTCAGGGGTATGGCTACACCTTC
d_call: .; clone_size: few; v_call: TRBV6-5; j_call: TRBJ2-3; cdr3_length: 14; cdr3_aa: CASSPLTHTDTQYF; cdr3_nt: TGTGCCAGCAGCCCCTTGACCCACACAGATACGCAGTATTTT
d_call: TRBD2; clone_size: .; v_call: TRBV19; j_call: TRBJ2-1; cdr3_length: 20; cdr3_aa: CASSPYAVAGPQSSYNEQFF; cdr3_nt: TGTGCCAGTAGTCCATACGCGGTAGCGGGGCCCCAGAGCTCCTACAATGAGCAGTTCTTC
d_call: TRBD2; clone_size: many; v_call: TRBV20-1; j_call: TRBJ2-1; cdr3_length: 15; cdr3_aa: CSARGGLAGAGEQFF; cdr3_nt: TGCAGTGCTAGGGGGGGACTAGCGGGAGCTGGTGAGCAGTTCTTC
d_call: TRBD1; clone_size: few; v_call: TRBV5-1; j_call: TRBJ2-1; cdr3_length: 16; cdr3_aa: CASSFLKGQGNNEQFF; cdr3_nt: TGCGCCAGCAGCTTCTTGAAGGGACAGGGGAACAATGAGCAGTTCTTC
d_call: TRBD1; clone_size: many; v_call: TRBV6-5; j_call: TRBJ2-7; cdr3_length: 15; cdr3_aa: CASSYSGQGAREQYF; cdr3_nt: TGTGCCAGCAGTTACTCGGGACAGGGGGCACGCGAGCAGTACTTC
d_call: TRBD1; clone_size: few; v_call: TRBV7-2; j_call: TRBJ1-1; cdr3_length: 17; cdr3_aa: CASSPQVGTVLNTEAFF; cdr3_nt: TGTGCCAGCAGCCCCCAGGTCGGGACAGTCCTGAACACTGAAGCTTTCTTT
d_call: .; clone_size: .; v_call: TRBV5-1; j_call: TRBJ1-1; cdr3_length: 15; cdr3_aa: CASSLLQPVNTEAFF; cdr3_nt: TGCGCCAGCAGCTTGCTACAACCGGTGAACACTGAAGCTTTCTTT
d_call: .; clone_size: .; v_call: TRBV6-6; j_call: TRBJ1-1; cdr3_length: 13; cdr3_aa: CASTLTGGTEAFF; cdr3_nt: TGTGCCAGCACCCTTACGGGGGGCACTGAAGCTTTCTTT
d_call: .; clone_size: many; v_call: TRBV2; j_call: TRBJ2-3; cdr3_length: 12; cdr3_aa: CASRLSTDTQYF; cdr3_nt: TGTGCCAGCAGGCTGAGCACAGATACGCAGTATTTT
d_call: .; clone_size: few; v_call: TRBV20-1; j_call: TRBJ1-6; cdr3_length: 15; cdr3_aa: CSAREERGPNSPLHF; cdr3_nt: TGCAGTGCGCGGGAGGAGAGGGGTCCGAATTCACCCCTCCACTTT
d_call: TRBD2; clone_size: .; v_call: TRBV20-1; j_call: TRBJ2-7; cdr3_length: 18; cdr3_aa: CSARPWTSGRATPYEQYF; cdr3_nt: TGCAGTGCTAGACCCTGGACTAGCGGGAGGGCCACTCCCTACGAGCAGTACTTC
d_call: .; clone_size: .; v_call: TRBV5-1; j_call: TRBJ1-1; cdr3_length: 14; cdr3_aa: CASSQDRPNTEAFF; cdr3_nt: TGCGCCAGCAGCCAGGACAGACCGAACACTGAAGCTTTCTTT
d_call: TRBD2; clone_size: few; v_call: TRBV5-1; j_call: TRBJ2-7; cdr3_length: 16; cdr3_aa: CASSPEPGLARNEQYF; cdr3_nt: TGCGCCAGCAGCCCGGAGCCGGGACTAGCGAGAAACGAGCAGTACTTC
d_call: TRBD1; clone_size: .; v_call: TRBV7-9; j_call: TRBJ1-4; cdr3_length: 15; cdr3_aa: CASSRQGTSNEKLFF; cdr3_nt: TGTGCCAGCAGCCGACAGGGGACTTCTAATGAAAAACTGTTTTTT
d_call: .; clone_size: .; v_call: TRBV28; j_call: TRBJ1-2; cdr3_length: 13; cdr3_aa: CASNKGGAYGYTF; cdr3_nt: TGTGCCAGCAACAAAGGGGGGGCCTATGGCTACACCTTC
d_call: .; clone_size: .; v_call: TRBV5-1; j_call: TRBJ2-7; cdr3_length: 11; cdr3_aa: CASTGVREQYF; cdr3_nt: TGCGCCAGCACAGGGGTGCGCGAGCAGTACTTC
d_call: .; clone_size: many; v_call: TRBV2; j_call: TRBJ2-4; cdr3_length: 14; cdr3_aa: CASSEALAKNIQYF; cdr3_nt: TGTGCCAGCAGTGAGGCGTTAGCCAAAAACATTCAGTACTTC
d_call: .; clone_size: few; v_call: TRBV6-5; j_call: TRBJ2-2; cdr3_length: 14; cdr3_aa: CASKRDGLTGELFF; cdr3_nt: TGTGCCAGCAAACGGGACGGACTCACCGGGGAGCTGTTTTTT
d_call: .; clone_size: .; v_call: TRBV20-1; j_call: TRBJ2-1; cdr3_length: 15; cdr3_aa: CSANPGANSYNEQFF; cdr3_nt: TGCAGTGCTAACCCGGGGGCGAACTCCTACAATGAGCAGTTCTTC
d_call: .; clone_size: many; v_call: TRBV12-3/TRBV12-4; j_call: TRBJ1-2; cdr3_length: 15; cdr3_aa: CASSLEAGRNYGYTF; cdr3_nt: TGTGCCAGCAGTTTAGAGGCAGGGAGGAACTATGGCTACACCTTC
d_call: .; clone_size: few; v_call: TRBV15; j_call: TRBJ1-1; cdr3_length: 14; cdr3_aa: CATSRDRGVTEAFF; cdr3_nt: TGTGCCACCAGCAGAGATCGAGGGGTCACTGAAGCTTTCTTT
d_call: .; clone_size: many; v_call: TRBV20-1; j_call: TRBJ2-7; cdr3_length: 13; cdr3_aa: CSASVTRVYEQYF; cdr3_nt: TGCAGTGCTAGCGTCACACGAGTCTACGAGCAGTACTTC
d_call: TRBD2; clone_size: .; v_call: TRBV20-1; j_call: TRBJ2-7; cdr3_length: 14; cdr3_aa: CSARTSGRRNEQYF; cdr3_nt: TGCAGTGCGAGGACTAGCGGGAGGCGAAACGAGCAGTACTTC
d_call: TRBD2; clone_size: many; v_call: TRBV4-1; j_call: TRBJ2-2; cdr3_length: 16; cdr3_aa: CASSQEAGGNTGELFF; cdr3_nt: TGCGCCAGCAGCCAAGAAGCGGGGGGGAACACCGGGGAGCTGTTTTTT
d_call: TRBD2; clone_size: many; v_call: TRBV5-8; j_call: TRBJ2-1; cdr3_length: 15; cdr3_aa: CASSPRVAGGLRQFF; cdr3_nt: TGTGCCAGCAGCCCCCGGGTAGCGGGGGGTTTAAGGCAGTTCTTC
d_call: .; clone_size: many; v_call: TRBV5-1; j_call: TRBJ2-4; cdr3_length: 17; cdr3_aa: CASSPYHRATPKNIQYF; cdr3_nt: TGCGCCAGCAGCCCTTACCACCGCGCCACTCCCAAAAACATTCAGTACTTC
d_call: TRBD2; clone_size: .; v_call: TRBV5-4; j_call: TRBJ2-1; cdr3_length: 17; cdr3_aa: CASSLEGSGGAYNEQFF; cdr3_nt: TGTGCCAGCAGCTTGGAGGGCAGCGGGGGGGCCTACAATGAGCAGTTCTTC